The clone carrying this T cell receptor (beta chain) was seen repeatedly, ten times or more. Its specificity is not known. Germline values: CDR1 DFQATT, CDR2 SNEGSKA (reference sequence). V was cut by 5 bases and J by 4 bases, with 24 bases left in between. This CDR3 region has 16 residues. These data originate in a study of Graves' ophthalmopathy and Graves' hyperthyroidism. The PBMCs used were ones drawn from 10 ml of fresh peripheral blood. TCR beta CDR3 regions were amplified from RNA transcripts. Second-round multiplex PCR came after first-round RT-PCR with HTBI primers. TCRdb reprocessed the multiplex PCR reads with MiXCR, giving one entry per CDR3 protein. The sample lists a few hundred thousand distinct CDR3 sequences, 20% to 25% occurring once. Points from the study as a whole: In blood, most expanded thyroid clonotypes above 0.001 frequency were also detected. A model built from 13 signatures distinguished ophthalmopathy from stable hyperthyroidism with about 86% sensitivity and approximately 80% specificity. With a specificity of around 77% and a sensitivity of 60% to 71%, the model predicted ophthalmopathy progression.

This TCR came from a woman between 45 and 60 years old with Graves' ophthalmopathy. The specimen sequenced was peripheral blood. This chain links TRBV20-1 with TRBJ2-7; TRBD2 is a possible D gene (5 bases). CDR3 region: CSAGPLGGSAQYEQYF. The CDR3, as DNA: TGCAGTGCTGGGCCCCTTGGCGGGTCGGCACAGTACGAGCAGTACTTC.